This T cell receptor (beta chain) derives from a study of control samples from healthy donors and cancer patients. CDR1 and CDR2 (germline): SNHLY, FYNNEI. V gave up 6 bases and J gave up 3 bases; unmatched junction bases: 4. The CDR3 is 14 residues long. Only in-frame clones appear in the TCRdb table, and some are missing; sequencing was by immunoSEQ multiplex PCR. The table lists about 96,000 clones, more than 85% of them singletons, with 8% in the top ten. This receptor was identified in a man aged 18 to 30 in good health. The chain uses TRBV2 and TRBJ2-2, with 7 bases matching TRBD1. The sample consisted of blood. CDR3 DNA sequence: TGTGCCAGCAGCGGGGACAGTCACACCGGGGAGCTGTTTTTT. This translates into CASSGDSHTGELFF.